This section outlines one T cell receptor beta chain sequence together with its context. This record comes from a study of blood T cells in healthy people across ages. Using a J-beta primer mix together with a sample-barcoded 5' primer, a second PCR was run for about 7 to 12 cycles. TCRdb analysed the 5' RACE reads with MiXCR anew, one entry per CDR3 protein. The sample lists over 1,300,000 distinct CDR3 sequences; around 55% were seen once. With V trimmed by 3 bases and J by 3 bases, 3 bases remained unmatched. The germline V gene encodes CDR1 MGHDK and CDR2 SYGVNS. CDR3 size: 14 residues. The sequence derives from a man aged 18 to 35 in good health. V gene TRBV25-1 combines with J gene TRBJ2-5; 8 bases match TRBD2. Sequenced input: blood. The CDR3 region is CASSDSGGEETQYF. CDR3 coding DNA: TGTGCCAGCAGTGATTCGGGGGGGGAAGAGACCCAGTACTTC.